The 30 T cell receptor beta chains listed next were all sequenced from one sample in a study of cytomegalovirus exposure and HLA in healthy donors. Amplification used 60 Vbeta primers and 13 Jbeta primers. Produced via immunoSEQ multiplex PCR; TCRdb's table is partial and in-frame only. The data show around 180,000 clones, about 80% seen once. Input material: PBMCs. These TCRs come from a woman in her late teens or twenties in good health and CMV-seropositive.

This chain links TRBV18 with TRBJ2-5, with TRBD2 identical over 8 bases. The CDR3 has 14 amino acids. With V trimmed by 6 bases and J by 4 bases, 7 bases remained unmatched. Per germline, CDR1 KGHSH and CDR2 LQKENI. CDR3 sequence (DNA): TGTGCCAGCTCCTTGGGACTAGGGGGAGAGACCCAGTACTTC. Amino acid sequence: CASSLGLGGETQYF.

This clone was recorded a few times. This sequence joins TRBV7-3 and TRBJ2-7; 7 bases line up with TRBD1. From germline, CDR1 is SGHTA and CDR2 FQGTGA. This CDR3 region has 13 residues. Trimming at V came to 2 bases and at J to 2 bases, leaving 0 bases not matched to a gene. The DNA of the CDR3 is TGTGCCAGCAGCTTAGGGACAGCCTACGAGCAGTACGTC. It is translated as CASSLGTAYEQYV.

The J gene is TRBJ1-6, the V gene TRBV9; D is possibly TRBD1 (6 bases). Germline V gene lookup returns CDR1 SGDLS and CDR2 YYNGEE. There are 14 residues in the CDR3. Trimming shortened V by 4 bases and J by 5 bases, and 10 bases separated the two germline ends. In DNA form, the CDR3 reads TGTGCCAGCAGCTCGACAGGCGATAATTCACCCCTCCACTTT. Residues: CASSSTGDNSPLHF.

V usage is TRBV5-1 and J usage is TRBJ1-1; D is unclear. Germline V lookup: CDR1 SGHRS, CDR2 YFSETQ. The CDR3 has 16 amino acids. V was cut by 4 bases and J by 0 bases, with 16 bases left in between. In DNA form, the CDR3 reads TGCGCCAGCAGCCCTGGTAGTGGAGCTATGAACACTGAAGCTTTCTTT. Protein product: CASSPGSGAMNTEAFF.

The rearrangement joins TRBV7-9 to TRBJ2-1, with D possibly being TRBD2 (6 bases). Germline lookup yields CDR1 SEHNR and CDR2 FQNEAQ (reference sequence). CDR3 length: 15 amino acids. V was cut by 4 bases and J by 5 bases, with 15 bases left in between. In nucleotides, the CDR3 is TGTGCCAGCAGCTCCTTTATGGGAGGCCACAATGAGCAGTTCTTC. This gives the protein CASSSFMGGHNEQFF.

The chain is built from TRBV7-7 and TRBJ2-1, with TRBD2 matching over 9 bases. V shed 1 base, J shed 6 bases, and the junction held 4 bases outside the gene matches. CDR3 length: 15 residues. Germline CDR1 SSHAT, CDR2 FNYEAQ (reference sequence). The CDR3 nucleotides are TGTGCCAGCAGCTTAGGATCTAGCGGGGTCAATGAGCAGTTCTTC. It specifies CASSLGSSGVNEQFF. The full variable domain, rest sourced from reference TRBV7-7 and TRBJ2-1, is GAGVSQSPRYKVTKRGQDVTLRCDPISSHATLYWYQQALGQGPEFLTYFNYEAQPDKSGLPSDRFSAERPEGSISTLTIQRTEQRDSAMYRCASSLGSSGVNEQFFGPGTRLTVL.

Here the CDR3 reads CASSLTGGHEQYF. The CDR3 nucleotides are TGTGCCAGCAGTCTGACAGGTGGGCACGAGCAGTACTTC. The rearrangement uses TRBV27 and TRBJ2-7; tentatively, D is TRBD1 (6 bases). CDR3 length equals 13 residues. V dropped 5 bases and J dropped 5 bases, with 13 bases sitting between them. The germline gives CDR1 MNHEY, CDR2 SMNVEV (reference sequence).

The chain joins TRBV30 to TRBJ1-3; TRBD1 is a possible D gene (5 bases). Germline V gene sequence: CDR1 GTSNPN, CDR2 SVGIG (reference sequence). The CDR3 consists of 13 residues. Trimming left V 3 bases short and J 4 bases short, with 10 bases between. DNA for the CDR3: TGTGCCTGGAGCGGGGGATCGGGAAACACCATATATTTT. Translated, it gives CAWSGGSGNTIYF.

The V call is TRBV12-1, the J call TRBJ2-5; the table gives TRBD2 as D, unverified against the DNA. TRBV12-1 is tagged as a pseudogene. The CDR3 loop spans 15 amino acids. Here the CDR3 DNA reads TGTGCCAGCAGCTTTGCGCGTCCGATCCAAGAGACCCAGTACTTC. Amino acids: CASSFARPIQETQYF.

V gene TRBV7-9 combines with J gene TRBJ1-2; D unresolved. The germline V gene has CDR1 SEHNR and CDR2 FQNEAQ (reference sequence). Trimming pared 6 bases from V and 5 bases from J, leaving 10 bases between. This CDR3 is 12 amino acids long. The CDR3, as DNA: TGTGCCAGCAGACGAGACACTTATGGCTACACCTTC. Translating it yields CASRRDTYGYTF.

V and J are TRBV4-2 and TRBJ2-5; 9 bases fit TRBD2. The CDR3 covers 15 residues. V shed 1 base and J 4 bases; nucleotides not matched to a gene: 4. CDR1 and CDR2 from the germline V gene are LGHNA and YNFKEQ. The chain's CDR3 is CASSQAAGGLETQYF. The CDR3 coding sequence is TGTGCCAGCAGCCAAGCAGCGGGGGGATTAGAGACCCAGTACTTC.

This rearrangement joins TRBV4-1 to TRBJ2-2, with D tentatively TRBD1 (5 bases). CDR1 MGHRA and CDR2 YSYEKL come from the germline V gene. The CDR3 totals 15 residues. Trimming cost V 4 bases and J 7 bases, with 16 bases left between them. CDR3 in amino acids: CASSPQGSVDGELFF. CDR3 coding DNA: TGCGCCAGCAGCCCCCAGGGCAGCGTGGACGGGGAGCTGTTTTTT.

The J gene is TRBJ1-5, the V gene TRBV7-2, with 9 bases lining up with TRBD1. CDR3 length: 14 residues. Germline CDR1 and CDR2: SGHTA and FQGNSA. Germline trimming cut 5 bases from V and 6 bases from J; bases unmatched to any gene: 5. The CDR3 loop is CASSPQGAGQPQHF. CDR3 DNA: TGTGCCAGCAGCCCACAGGGGGCGGGTCAGCCCCAGCATTTT.

The chain is built from TRBV10-3 and TRBJ2-5, with D possibly TRBD2 on 6 matching bases. CDR1 is ENHRY and CDR2 is SYGVKD in the germline V gene. The CDR3 sequence is 15 residues long. Between the trimmed V and J ends, which lost 5 bases and 5 bases, there was a span of 18 bases. The CDR3 nucleotides are TGTGCCATCAGTCCGGGACTGGCTACGCGGGAGACCCAGTACTTC. Protein sequence: CAISPGLATRETQYF.

The rearrangement links TRBV2 to TRBJ2-3; D is possibly TRBD2 (7 bases). V was cut by 10 bases and J by 1 base, with 21 bases left in between. The CDR3 is made up of 16 amino acids. CDR1 and CDR2 from the germline V gene are SNHLY and FYNNEI. As DNA, the CDR3 is TGTGCCACGAGGGACCGCGGGGGCTGGGGCACAGATACGCAGTATTTT. This encodes CATRDRGGWGTDTQYF.

The chain links TRBV4-1 to TRBJ1-5; D is possibly TRBD1 (6 bases). With 1 base removed from V and 3 bases from J, the gap between germline ends came to 10 bases. The germline gives CDR1 MGHRA, CDR2 YSYEKL. The CDR3 extends over 15 amino acids. This chain's CDR3 is CASSQGQAINQPQHF. The CDR3 coding sequence is TGCGCCAGCAGCCAAGGACAGGCAATCAATCAGCCCCAGCATTTT.

The chain links TRBV5-6 to TRBJ1-6, with D uncertain. V was trimmed by 6 bases and J by 13 bases, leaving 20 bases between them. The length of the CDR3 is 14 residues. CDR1 is SGHDT and CDR2 is YYEEEE in the germline V gene. CDR3 amino acids: CASNTSPSISPLHF. CDR3 nucleotides: TGTGCCAGCAACACCTCCCCCTCGATCAGTCCCCTCCACTTT.

The chain has TRBV7-2 and TRBJ2-3; tentatively, D is TRBD1 (5 bases). The CDR3 consists of 15 residues. CDR1 SGHTA and CDR2 FQGNSA come from the germline V gene. Between the trimmed V and J ends, which lost 1 base and 1 base, there was a span of 9 bases. CDR3: CASSLGQQGTDTQYF. The CDR3 coding sequence is TGTGCCAGCAGCTTAGGCCAACAGGGCACAGATACGCAGTATTTT.

A single count supports this clone. This chain joins TRBV15 and TRBJ2-5; 7 positions match TRBD1. The J segment lost 2 bases and the V segment lost 2 bases, leaving 5 bases of the junction unmatched. CDR1 is LNHNV and CDR2 is YYDKDF in the germline V gene (reference sequence). The CDR3 runs 15 residues. The CDR3 DNA follows: TGTGCCACCAGCAGACCCGGGACAGTACAAGAGACCCAGTACTTC. Protein sequence: CATSRPGTVQETQYF.

The V and J genes are TRBV5-1 and TRBJ1-1; 7 positions agree with TRBD1. The CDR3 has 13 residues. V gave up 4 bases and J gave up 3 bases; unmatched junction bases: 3. Germline CDR1 reads SGHRS; CDR2 reads YFSETQ. The CDR3 region has the DNA TGCGCCAGCAGCCCTACAGGGGACACTGAAGCTTTCTTT. Its protein product is CASSPTGDTEAFF.

The rearrangement joins TRBV7-2 to TRBJ1-1; no firm D call. Trimming took off 4 bases at V and 5 bases at J, with 11 bases between the two ends. The length of the CDR3 is 13 residues. In germline, CDR1 is SGHTA, CDR2 FQGNSA. The CDR3 loop reads CASSWAVGTEAFF. The CDR3 nucleotides read TGTGCCAGCAGCTGGGCTGTAGGTACTGAAGCTTTCTTT. Supplemented by reference TRBV7-2 and TRBJ1-1, the full variable domain reads GAGVSQSPSNKVTEKGKDVELRCDPISGHTALYWYRQSLGQGLEFLIYFQGNSAPDKSGLPSDRFSAERTGGSVSTLTIQRTQQEDSAVYLCASSWAVGTEAFFGQGTRLTVV.

CDR3 coding DNA: TGTGCCAGTAGCACCACGGGGGGCTTCACAGATACGCAGTATTTT. Protein product: CASSTTGGFTDTQYF. The J gene is TRBJ2-3, the V gene TRBV19; TRBD2 is a possible D gene (7 bases). V was trimmed by 6 bases and J by 2 bases, leaving 15 bases between them. Germline V lookup: CDR1 LNHDA, CDR2 SQIVND (reference sequence). This CDR3 contains 15 residues.

This clone showed up just once. The chain carries TRBV4-1 and TRBJ2-5; TRBD1 matches at 11 bases. The CDR3 sequence is 13 residues long. Trimming took 8 bases from V and 7 from J; bases not matched to a gene: 6. Germline assignment: CDR1 MGHRA and CDR2 YSYEKL. The CDR3 DNA sequence: TGCGCCAGCGGACAGGGGGCCATCGGGACCCAGTACTTC. The encoded protein is CASGQGAIGTQYF.

This chain connects TRBV5-4 to TRBJ2-3; D might be TRBD2 (6 bases). The CDR3 has 15 residues. CDR1 is SGHNT and CDR2 is YYREEE in the germline V gene (reference sequence). Trimming took off 4 bases at V and 4 bases at J, with 16 bases between the two ends. The CDR3 DNA follows: TGTGCCAGCAGCCCGCCGGGGGTTCTAGCAGATACGCAGTATTTT. It encodes CASSPPGVLADTQYF.

The chain recombines TRBV27 with TRBJ2-5; 9 nucleotides match TRBD2. The ends lost 3 bases at V and 5 bases at J; junction bases unmatched: 13. Looked up from germline, CDR1 is MNHEY and CDR2 is SMNVEV (reference sequence). This CDR3 has 17 residues. The CDR3 sequence is CASSFGLAGPGRETQYF. The DNA of the CDR3 is TGTGCCAGCAGTTTTGGGCTAGCGGGGCCGGGGAGGGAGACCCAGTACTTC.

The V gene is TRBV5-1, the J gene TRBJ2-7; 15 bases are a match to TRBD2. Trimming at V came to 3 bases and at J to 3 bases, leaving 1 base not matched to a gene. The CDR3 contains 15 residues. Per germline, CDR1 SGHRS and CDR2 YFSETQ. The CDR3 protein is CASSWTSGGGYEQYF. In DNA, the CDR3 is TGCGCCAGCAGCTGGACTAGCGGGGGGGGCTACGAGCAGTACTTC.

The rearrangement joins TRBV30 to TRBJ1-5; D call uncertain. V lost 0 bases, J lost 0 bases, and 3 bases lay in between. Germline assignment: CDR1 GTSNPN and CDR2 SVGIG (reference sequence). CDR3 length: 13 amino acids. The CDR3 loop is CAWSVHSNQPQHF. CDR3 DNA: TGTGCCTGGAGTGTCCATAGCAATCAGCCCCAGCATTTT.

This rearrangement joins TRBV28 to TRBJ1-1; D unclear. The CDR3 length is 12 residues. V lost 6 bases and J lost 4, with 9 bases in between. From germline, CDR1 is MDHEN and CDR2 SYDVKM. In DNA, the CDR3 is TGTGCCAGCAGCCTAGTGCGCACTGAAGCTTTCTTT. Its translation is CASSLVRTEAFF. Combining the CDR3 with reference TRBV28 and TRBJ1-1 gives the whole variable domain DVKVTQSSRYLVKRTGEKVFLECVQDMDHENMFWYRQDPGLGLRLIYFSYDVKMKEKGDIPEGYSVSREKKERFSLILESASTNQTSMYLCASSLVRTEAFFGQGTRLTVV.

This clone has just a few counts. The same CDR3 is also encoded by other DNA sequences in this sample. V and J are TRBV6-4 and TRBJ2-3, with a weak D call TRBD2 (6 bases). From germline, CDR1 is MRHNA and CDR2 SNTAGT. Trimming removed 0 bases from V and 1 base from J, with 8 bases in between. The CDR3 has 15 residues. Written as DNA, the CDR3 is TGTGCCAGCAGTGACTCGGGCGGGGGCACAGATACGCAGTATTTT. Its protein product is CASSDSGGGTDTQYF.

The chain has TRBV2 and TRBJ2-1, with 10 nucleotides matching TRBD1. This CDR3 comprises 16 residues. Germline CDR1 reads SNHLY; CDR2 reads FYNNEI. With V trimmed by 6 bases and J by 0 bases, 5 bases remained unmatched. The CDR3 loop is CASRDRGLSSYNEQFF. The CDR3, as DNA: TGTGCCAGCAGGGACAGGGGGTTAAGCTCCTACAATGAGCAGTTCTTC. The whole variable domain, remainder taken from reference TRBV2 and TRBJ2-1, is EPEVTQTPSHQVTQMGQEVILRCVPISNHLYFYWYRQILGQKVEFLVSFYNNEISEKSEIFDDQFSVERPDGSNFTLKIRSTKLEDSAMYFCASRDRGLSSYNEQFFGPGTRLTVL.